These 31 T cell receptor beta chains share one sample of origin, sequenced in a study of blood T cell repertoires in COVID-19. Assay: immunoSEQ multiplex PCR; the TCRdb copy retains only in-frame clones and omits some. The sample shows 110,000 or so clones, approximately 84% of them seen only once. The sequenced sample was peripheral blood. These receptors were collected from a woman aged 40 to 50 with acute or convalescent COVID-19.

This sequence joins TRBV7-2 and TRBJ2-1, with D perhaps TRBD1 (5 bases). CDR3 length equals 13 residues. The V gene's germline CDR1 is SGHTA and CDR2 FQGNSA. Trimming shortened V by 0 bases and J by 10 bases, and 10 bases separated the two germline ends. The CDR3, as DNA: TGTGCCAGCAGCTTAGCGCGTCAGGGAGAGCAGTTCTTC. It translates to CASSLARQGEQFF.

In its sample, this clone was seen once. V is TRBV6-2 or TRBV6-3 and J is TRBJ2-2, with 11 bases aligning to TRBD1. After removal of 6 bases from V and 1 base from J, the junction contained 4 bases not matched to a gene. The germline V gene has CDR1 MNHEY and CDR2 SVGEGT. CDR3 length equals 16 residues. CDR3 coding DNA: TGTGCCAGCAGCGGACAGGGGGCGAGGAACACCGGGGAGCTGTTTTTT. It encodes CASSGQGARNTGELFF.

The genes are TRBV7-2 and TRBJ2-7; no clear D. Germline loops: CDR1 SGHTA, CDR2 FQGNSA. This CDR3 comprises 11 residues. Trimming pared 3 bases from V and 5 bases from J, leaving 5 bases between. CDR3 sequence: CASSLANEQYF. The CDR3 nucleotides are TGTGCCAGCAGCTTGGCCAACGAGCAGTACTTC.

The V gene is TRBV6-6, the J gene TRBJ1-1; D is perhaps TRBD1 (6 bases). V was shortened by 5 bases and J by 2 bases, with 12 bases between the two germline ends. The germline gives CDR1 MNHNY, CDR2 SVGAGI (reference sequence). The CDR3 runs to 14 residues. CDR3 region: CASSRGTSNTEAFF. The CDR3 nucleotides read TGTGCCAGCAGTCGCGGGACATCAAACACTGAAGCTTTCTTT.

The chain uses TRBV19 and TRBJ2-7, with 8 nucleotides matching TRBD1. This CDR3 contains 15 residues. The germline V gene encodes CDR1 LNHDA and CDR2 SQIVND (reference sequence). After removal of 4 bases from V and 1 base from J, the junction contained 6 bases not matched to a gene. The CDR3 sequence: CASSNIGTGSYEQYF. CDR3 bases: TGTGCCAGTAGTAATATCGGGACAGGATCCTACGAGCAGTACTTC.

This clone was seen a single time. The chain couples TRBV5-6 to TRBJ2-7; D remains ambiguous. The CDR3 runs to 14 residues. Trimming took off 2 bases at V and 3 bases at J, with 12 bases between the two ends. The V gene's germline CDR1 is SGHDT and CDR2 YYEEEE. Here the CDR3 reads CASSFKSTYYEQYF. DNA of the CDR3: TGTGCCAGCAGCTTTAAGTCAACCTACTACGAGCAGTACTTC. Full variable domain (missing parts from reference TRBV5-6 and TRBJ2-7): DAGVTQSPTHLIKTRGQQVTLRCSPKSGHDTVSWYQQALGQGPQFIFQYYEEEERQRGNFPDRFSGHQFPNYSSELNVNALLLGDSALYLCASSFKSTYYEQYFGPGTRLTVT.

The rearrangement uses TRBV18 and TRBJ2-7; D might be TRBD1 (6 bases). The germline V gene has CDR1 KGHSH and CDR2 LQKENI. The CDR3 totals 13 residues. Trimming took 9 bases from V and 1 from J, leaving 13 bases between them. This CDR3 is CASYQGSSYEQYF. CDR3 DNA sequence: TGTGCCAGTTATCAGGGGAGTTCCTACGAGCAGTACTTC.

J is TRBJ1-2 and V is TRBV19; D is possibly TRBD1 (5 bases). V dropped 7 bases and J dropped 3 bases, with 12 bases sitting between them. CDR3 size: 13 residues. The germline gives CDR1 LNHDA, CDR2 SQIVND (reference sequence). The CDR3 here is CASKIPGDYGYTF. The DNA of the CDR3 is TGTGCCAGTAAAATTCCGGGGGACTATGGCTACACCTTC. The complete variable domain, with remaining parts taken from reference TRBV19 and TRBJ1-2, reads DGGITQSPKYLFRKEGQNVTLSCEQNLNHDAMYWYRQDPGQGLRLIYYSQIVNDFQKGDIAEGYSVSREKKESFPLTVTSAQKNPTAFYLCASKIPGDYGYTFGSGTRLTVV.

This rearrangement joins TRBV7-3 to TRBJ2-3, with TRBD2 identical over 8 bases. Per germline, CDR1 SGHTA and CDR2 FQGTGA. V trimming: 3 bases; J trimming: 4 bases; junction bases outside the gene matches: 6. The CDR3 is 15 amino acids. In nucleotides, the CDR3 is TGTGCCAGCAGCTTCAGCGGGGGAAAGGCAGATACGCAGTATTTT. Translated: CASSFSGGKADTQYF.

The chain couples TRBV6-6 to TRBJ1-6, with D unresolved. The CDR3 is 15 amino acids. Looked up from germline, CDR1 is MNHNY and CDR2 is SVGAGI (reference sequence). V was shortened by 2 bases and J by 5 bases, with 10 bases between the two germline ends. CDR3 coding DNA: TGTGCCAGCAGTTACGGGCAGCAAAATAATTCACCCCTCCACTTT. It specifies CASSYGQQNNSPLHF.

CDR3: CASSFVASNYGYTF. CDR3 coding DNA: TGTGCCAGCAGCTTTGTGGCTTCTAACTATGGCTACACCTTC. The chain combines TRBV12-1 with TRBJ1-2; no DNA check was done on the table's D call, TRBD1. TRBV12-1 is a pseudogene segment. CDR3 length: 14 residues.

The J gene is TRBJ2-7, the V gene TRBV6-5; TRBD2 matches at 8 bases. The CDR3 is 16 amino acids. Germline CDR1 and CDR2: MNHEY and SVGAGI. The V segment lost 2 bases and the J segment 5 bases; nucleotides outside the gene matches: 11. In DNA, the CDR3 is TGTGCCAGCAGTTACGGGGGCGGGGGGCGGAAGAACGAGCAGTACTTC. Translating it yields CASSYGGGGRKNEQYF.

This clone was counted a single time. The chain recombines TRBV2 with TRBJ1-2, with D maybe TRBD1 (5 bases). Germline V gene sequence: CDR1 SNHLY, CDR2 FYNNEI. Trimming pared 6 bases from V and 8 bases from J, leaving 13 bases between. This CDR3 is built from 12 residues. The DNA of the CDR3 is TGTGCCAGCAGGGGGGAGGGGCGGGGCTACACCTTC. This encodes CASRGEGRGYTF.

The chain recombines TRBV10-2 with TRBJ2-2, with TRBD1 as a possible D gene (6 bases). From germline, CDR1 is WSHSY and CDR2 SAAADI. The CDR3 runs 15 residues. V lost 2 bases, J lost 4 bases, and 11 bases lay in between. CDR3 region: CASSEPGVGTGELFF. The CDR3, as DNA: TGCGCCAGCAGTGAGCCAGGGGTTGGCACCGGGGAGCTGTTTTTT.

In this sample, this clone turned up once. The J gene is TRBJ2-1, the V gene TRBV6-5; D possibly corresponds to TRBD2 (7 bases). V was cut by 7 bases and J by 12 bases, with 19 bases left in between. The CDR3 spans 13 residues. Germline values: CDR1 MNHEY, CDR2 SVGAGI. The CDR3 nucleotides are TGTGCCAGCAAGGTAACAGAGGGGGGGGTGCAGTTCTTC. This translates into CASKVTEGGVQFF.

This chain connects TRBV7-2 to TRBJ2-7; TRBD2 is a possible D gene (7 bases). V lost 5 bases to trimming and J lost 0 bases, with 20 bases between them. The CDR3 totals 17 residues. CDR1 and CDR2 (germline): SGHTA, FQGNSA. The CDR3 spells CASSPGIGGALSYEQYF. DNA of the CDR3: TGTGCCAGCAGCCCAGGCATAGGGGGGGCCCTCTCCTACGAGCAGTACTTC.

This clone has just a few counts. V is TRBV7-2 and J is TRBJ1-3; the D is unclear. There are 14 residues in the CDR3. Germline V CDR1 and CDR2: SGHTA, FQGNSA. The V end was cut by 5 bases, the J end by 8 bases, with 16 bases between. The DNA of the CDR3 is TGTGCCAGCAGCGCGCGGCTTGGCGTGGACACCATATATTTT. It is translated as CASSARLGVDTIYF.

This clone was observed a handful of times. This rearrangement joins TRBV9 to TRBJ1-5; perhaps TRBD1 as D (5 bases). The CDR3 totals 17 residues. Trimming took 0 bases from V and 7 from J, leaving 20 bases between them. The germline CDR1 and CDR2 sequences are SGDLS and YYNGEE. The CDR3 DNA reads as TGTGCCAGCAGCGTAGATATCGTGCAGGGTACGAAGCAGCCCCAGCATTTT. Translating gives CASSVDIVQGTKQPQHF. Together with reference TRBV9 and TRBJ1-5, the CDR3 gives the full variable domain: DSGVTQTPKHLITATGQRVTLRCSPRSGDLSVYWYQQSLDQGLQFLIQYYNGEERAKGNILERFSAQQFPDLHSELNLSSLELGDSALYFCASSVDIVQGTKQPQHFGDGTRLSIL.

As to this clone: Other nucleotide sequences from this sample produce the same CDR3. The CDR3 is CASSYSRQGRGEQYF. Written as DNA, the CDR3 is TGTGCCAGCAGTTACTCGAGACAGGGCCGGGGAGAGCAGTACTTC. The V and J genes are TRBV6-5 and TRBJ2-7; 7 bases fit TRBD1. The CDR3 length is 15 residues. Losses at the gene ends were 0 bases for V and 7 bases for J; bases not matched to a gene: 9. Germline V CDR1 and CDR2: MNHEY, SVGAGI.

DNA for the CDR3: TGTGCCTGGAGAAACATTCTTTCTAGCGGGGGCAACCGTTATGCCGAGCAGTACTTC. Its translation: CAWRNILSSGGNRYAEQYF. J is TRBJ2-7 and V is TRBV30, with 10 bases aligning to TRBD2. Looked up from germline, CDR1 is GTSNPN and CDR2 is SVGIG (reference sequence). The V and J ends lost 3 bases and 6 bases, in that order; junction bases with no gene match: 23. The CDR3 has 19 residues.

The chain is built from TRBV30 and TRBJ2-5, with TRBD2 matching over 11 bases. V trimming: 1 base; J trimming: 3 bases; junction bases outside the gene matches: 13. This CDR3 comprises 18 residues. Germline CDR1 GTSNPN, CDR2 SVGIG (reference sequence). The DNA for the CDR3 is TGTGCCTGGAGTGAGGGTGGCCTAGCGGGGGGCCCTAAAGAGACCCAGTACTTC. It translates to CAWSEGGLAGGPKETQYF.

V is TRBV14 and J is TRBJ2-1; TRBD2 might be the D (7 bases). The CDR3 covers 17 residues. Between the trimmed V and J ends, which lost 3 bases and 2 bases, there was a span of 17 bases. Germline V gene data show CDR1 as SGHDN and CDR2 as FVKESK. CDR3 loop: CASSQRQGRGPYNEQFF. CDR3 coding DNA: TGTGCCAGCAGCCAGCGCCAGGGGCGGGGGCCCTACAATGAGCAGTTCTTC.

This chain uses TRBV6-5 with TRBJ1-3; TRBD1 might be the D (6 bases). This CDR3 spans 16 amino acids. The V end was cut by 0 bases, the J end by 2 bases, with 11 bases between. The germline CDR1 and CDR2 sequences are MNHEY and SVGAGI. CDR3 sequence (DNA): TGTGCCAGCAGTTACTCTGGGGGGGCAACTGGAAACACCATATATTTT. This translates into CASSYSGGATGNTIYF.

This chain links TRBV18 with TRBJ1-1; the D gene is possibly TRBD1 (6 bases). Deletions cut 4 bases from V and 1 base from J, with 13 bases between. Germline V CDR1 and CDR2: KGHSH, LQKENI. The CDR3 runs 15 residues. CDR3: CASSRDTITNTEAFF. CDR3 nucleotides: TGTGCCAGCTCACGGGACACCATTACGAACACTGAAGCTTTCTTT.

The gene calls are TRBV5-4 and TRBJ2-7, with 7 bases fitting TRBD1. Germline loops: CDR1 SGHNT, CDR2 YYREEE (reference sequence). V was clipped by 0 bases and J by 5 bases; unmatched bases: 5. CDR3 length: 14 amino acids. CDR3 amino acids: CASSLGRTGDEQYF. The CDR3 DNA reads TGTGCCAGCAGCTTGGGCCGAACAGGGGACGAGCAGTACTTC.

The V gene is TRBV6-5, the J gene TRBJ2-1; TRBD2 aligns across 10 bases. The CDR3 is 15 residues long. CDR1 and CDR2 (germline): MNHEY, SVGAGI. V dropped 6 bases and J dropped 6; count of bases not matched to a gene: 8. CDR3 sequence (DNA): TGTGCCAGCAGGGGACTAGCGATCGGATTCAATGAGCAGTTCTTC. The encoded protein is CASRGLAIGFNEQFF.

V gene TRBV6-5 combines with J gene TRBJ1-2; D not resolved. Germline-derived CDR1 and CDR2 are MNHEY and SVGAGI. CDR3 length: 14 residues. The ends were cut back, 7 bases at V and 5 bases at J, with 17 bases in the middle. The CDR3 nucleotides are TGTGCCAGCACCCCGGAGCATGCGGGTTATGGCTACACCTTC. This encodes CASTPEHAGYGYTF.

This chain joins TRBV7-2 and TRBJ2-2; 9 nucleotides match TRBD2. The germline gives CDR1 SGHTA, CDR2 FQGNSA. There are 18 residues in the CDR3. Trimming cost V 3 bases and J 4 bases; bases outside gene matches: 12. In nucleotides, the CDR3 is TGTGCCAGCAGCTTCCTTTGGGTAGCGGGGGTGAGCACCGGGGAGCTGTTTTTT. Translating gives CASSFLWVAGVSTGELFF.

The chain employs TRBV18 and TRBJ2-2; 10 bases align to TRBD1. CDR1 is KGHSH, CDR2 LQKENI, per germline. V lost 3 bases and J lost 5; bases outside the gene matches: 0. CDR3 size: 14 residues. DNA of the CDR3: TGTGCCAGCTCACCGGGACAGGGGACCGGGGAGCTGTTTTTT. This sequence encodes CASSPGQGTGELFF.

The V gene is TRBV30, the J gene TRBJ1-2, with 9 bases that match TRBD1. CDR1 and CDR2 from the germline V gene are GTSNPN and SVGIG (reference sequence). V trimming: 5 bases; J trimming: 4 bases; junction bases outside the gene matches: 5. This CDR3 is built from 13 residues. CDR3 sequence: CAWLGQGGYGYTF. The CDR3 bases are TGTGCCTGGTTGGGACAGGGAGGCTATGGCTACACCTTC.

This chain links TRBV18 with TRBJ1-1, with 10 bases identical to TRBD1. Trimming took 3 bases from V and 1 from J; bases not matched to a gene: 11. The CDR3 runs 18 residues. The germline CDR1 and CDR2 sequences are KGHSH and LQKENI. The CDR3 spells CASSPTGQGGTANTEAFF. In nucleotides, the CDR3 is TGTGCCAGCTCACCCACTGGACAGGGGGGTACTGCGAACACTGAAGCTTTCTTT.